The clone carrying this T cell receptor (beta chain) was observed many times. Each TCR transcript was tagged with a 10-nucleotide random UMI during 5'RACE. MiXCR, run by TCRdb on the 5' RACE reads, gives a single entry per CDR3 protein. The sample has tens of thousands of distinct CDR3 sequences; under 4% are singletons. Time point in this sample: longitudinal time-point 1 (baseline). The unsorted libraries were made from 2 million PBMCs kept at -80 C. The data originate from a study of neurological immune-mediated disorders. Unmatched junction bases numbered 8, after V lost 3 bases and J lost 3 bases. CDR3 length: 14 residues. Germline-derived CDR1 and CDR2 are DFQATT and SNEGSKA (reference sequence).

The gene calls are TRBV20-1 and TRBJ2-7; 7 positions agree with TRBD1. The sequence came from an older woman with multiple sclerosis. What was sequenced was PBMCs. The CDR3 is CSARGGQVNYEQYF. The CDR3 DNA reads TGCAGTGCTAGGGGCGGACAGGTAAACTACGAGCAGTACTTC.